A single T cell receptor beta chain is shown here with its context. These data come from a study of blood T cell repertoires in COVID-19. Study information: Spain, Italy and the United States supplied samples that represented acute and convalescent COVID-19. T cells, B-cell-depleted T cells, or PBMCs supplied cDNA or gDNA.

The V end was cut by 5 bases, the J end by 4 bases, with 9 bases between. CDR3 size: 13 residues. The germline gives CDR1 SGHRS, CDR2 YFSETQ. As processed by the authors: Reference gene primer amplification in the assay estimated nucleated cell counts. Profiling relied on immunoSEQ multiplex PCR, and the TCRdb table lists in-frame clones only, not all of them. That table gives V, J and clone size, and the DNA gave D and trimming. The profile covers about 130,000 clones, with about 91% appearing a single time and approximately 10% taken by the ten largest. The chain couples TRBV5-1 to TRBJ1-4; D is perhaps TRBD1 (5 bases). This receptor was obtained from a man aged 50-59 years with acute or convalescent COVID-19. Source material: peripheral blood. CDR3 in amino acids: CASRLDSNEKLFF. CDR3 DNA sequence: TGCGCCAGCAGACTTGACAGTAATGAAAAACTGTTTTTT.